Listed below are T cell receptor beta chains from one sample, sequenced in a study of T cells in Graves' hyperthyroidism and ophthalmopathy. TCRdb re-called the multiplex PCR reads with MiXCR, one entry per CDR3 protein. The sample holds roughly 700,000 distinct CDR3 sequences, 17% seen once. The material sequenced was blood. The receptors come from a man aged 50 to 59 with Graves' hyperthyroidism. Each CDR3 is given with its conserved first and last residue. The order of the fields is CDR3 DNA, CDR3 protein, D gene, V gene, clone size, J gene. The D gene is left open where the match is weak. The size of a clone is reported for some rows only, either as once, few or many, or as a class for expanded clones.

cdr3_nt: TGTGCCAGCACGCAGGGTGGGTCTGGAAACACCATATATTTT; cdr3_aa: CASTQGGSGNTIYF; d_call: NA; v_call: TRBV28; clone_size: many; j_call: TRBJ1-3
cdr3_nt: TGTGCCAGCAGTGCGGGACAGGGAAGCGAAAAACTGTTTTTT; cdr3_aa: CASSAGQGSEKLFF; d_call: TRBD1; v_call: TRBV28; clone_size: many; j_call: TRBJ1-4
cdr3_nt: TGTGCCAGCGTCCAGGGGCGGAACACCGGGGAGCTGTTTTTT; cdr3_aa: CASVQGRNTGELFF; d_call: NA; v_call: TRBV12-3/TRBV12-4; clone_size: many; j_call: TRBJ2-2
cdr3_nt: TGTGCCAGCAGTCAAGGTGAGACAGGGGGTCTTGAGCAGTTCTTC; cdr3_aa: CASSQGETGGLEQFF; d_call: TRBD1; v_call: TRBV14; clone_size: NA; j_call: TRBJ2-1
cdr3_nt: TGTGCCAGTAGTATTACGGAGGGAGCCGCCTACAATGAGCAGTTCTTC; cdr3_aa: CASSITEGAAYNEQFF; d_call: NA; v_call: TRBV19; clone_size: NA; j_call: TRBJ2-1
cdr3_nt: TGTGCCAGCAGCGCGGACAGACAAGAGACCCAGTACTTC; cdr3_aa: CASSADRQETQYF; d_call: NA; v_call: TRBV7-2; clone_size: many; j_call: TRBJ2-5
cdr3_nt: TGTGCCAGCAGCGCACGACAACTCTCTGGAAACACCATATATTTT; cdr3_aa: CASSARQLSGNTIYF; d_call: NA; v_call: TRBV7-8; clone_size: NA; j_call: TRBJ1-3
cdr3_nt: TGTGCCACCGGGGAGGGGACCCTCTCTGGGGCCAACGTCCTGACTTTC; cdr3_aa: CATGEGTLSGANVLTF; d_call: TRBD2; v_call: TRBV12-3/TRBV12-4; clone_size: many; j_call: TRBJ2-6
cdr3_nt: TGTGCCAGCACCGTAACAGGAACTTCCTGGTACAATGAGCAGTTCTTC; cdr3_aa: CASTVTGTSWYNEQFF; d_call: NA; v_call: TRBV27; clone_size: many; j_call: TRBJ2-1
cdr3_nt: TGTGCCTGGAGTATAGGACAGCTACAAGAGACCCAGTACTTC; cdr3_aa: CAWSIGQLQETQYF; d_call: NA; v_call: TRBV30; clone_size: many; j_call: TRBJ2-5
cdr3_nt: TGCAGTGCTAGAGATCCTCTTAGCTTTCATGAGCAGTTCTTC; cdr3_aa: CSARDPLSFHEQFF; d_call: NA; v_call: TRBV20-1; clone_size: few; j_call: TRBJ2-1
cdr3_nt: TGTGCCAGCAGTTTAGTGGGGGCGTTAGCGGGAGTTAATGAGCAGTTCTTC; cdr3_aa: CASSLVGALAGVNEQFF; d_call: TRBD2; v_call: TRBV12-3/TRBV12-4; clone_size: many; j_call: TRBJ2-1
cdr3_nt: TGTGCCAGCAGCCTATATGACAGTGCCTATGGCTACACCTTC; cdr3_aa: CASSLYDSAYGYTF; d_call: NA; v_call: TRBV7-2; clone_size: few; j_call: TRBJ1-2
cdr3_nt: TGTGCCAGCAGCCTTGTCGGGACGTCTTCTACACCCCTCCACTTT; cdr3_aa: CASSLVGTSSTPLHF; d_call: NA; v_call: TRBV28; clone_size: once; j_call: TRBJ1-6
cdr3_nt: TGTGCCAGCAGTTACGAGACAGGGGGGAGCACCGGGGAGCTGTTTTTT; cdr3_aa: CASSYETGGSTGELFF; d_call: TRBD1; v_call: TRBV6-2/TRBV6-3; clone_size: few; j_call: TRBJ2-2
cdr3_nt: TGTGCCAGCAGCTTTCGGCGCAGCCAGCCGAGGGGGACCCAGTACTTC; cdr3_aa: CASSFRRSQPRGTQYF; d_call: NA; v_call: TRBV7-2; clone_size: few; j_call: TRBJ2-5
cdr3_nt: TGTGCCATCGGGAACGGAAACACCATATATTTT; cdr3_aa: CAIGNGNTIYF; d_call: NA; v_call: TRBV10-3; clone_size: many; j_call: TRBJ1-3
cdr3_nt: TGCAGCGCTGAGGGAGTTTCCTACTATGGCTACACCTTC; cdr3_aa: CSAEGVSYYGYTF; d_call: NA; v_call: TRBV29-1; clone_size: few; j_call: TRBJ1-2
cdr3_nt: TGTGCCAGCATCGCCGGGACAGGGCCCGGCCTGCTGCTGGGCTACACCTTC; cdr3_aa: CASIAGTGPGLLLGYTF; d_call: TRBD1; v_call: TRBV7-2; clone_size: NA; j_call: TRBJ1-2
cdr3_nt: TGCGCCAGCAGCTTCGGGGTAGCGGGAGGGATCACAGATACGCAGTATTTT; cdr3_aa: CASSFGVAGGITDTQYF; d_call: TRBD2; v_call: TRBV5-1; clone_size: NA; j_call: TRBJ2-3
cdr3_nt: TGTGCCAGCAGCTTAGTTAGCGCGCCTAGCACAGATACGCAGTATTTT; cdr3_aa: CASSLVSAPSTDTQYF; d_call: NA; v_call: TRBV7-2; clone_size: few; j_call: TRBJ2-3
cdr3_nt: TGTGCCAGCACCCGCCCGGGACTAGCGTACAATGAGCAGTTCTTC; cdr3_aa: CASTRPGLAYNEQFF; d_call: TRBD2; v_call: TRBV28; clone_size: many; j_call: TRBJ2-1
cdr3_nt: TGTGCCAGCAGGTTGTCAGGGGGGCTGAACGCTGAAGCTTTCTTT; cdr3_aa: CASRLSGGLNAEAFF; d_call: TRBD1; v_call: TRBV28; clone_size: NA; j_call: TRBJ1-1
cdr3_nt: TGTGCCAGTAGTTCTACGTGGACAGGGCGAACTGAAGCTTTCTTT; cdr3_aa: CASSSTWTGRTEAFF; d_call: TRBD1; v_call: TRBV19; clone_size: few; j_call: TRBJ1-1
cdr3_nt: TGCGCCAGCAGCCTGCTGGGGTCTGGTCAGCCCCAGCATTTT; cdr3_aa: CASSLLGSGQPQHF; d_call: NA; v_call: TRBV4-1; clone_size: few; j_call: TRBJ1-5
cdr3_nt: TGTGCCAGCAGTGAAGTTCGGGGGGCGGGCACCGGGGAGCTGTTTTTT; cdr3_aa: CASSEVRGAGTGELFF; d_call: NA; v_call: TRBV6-1; clone_size: NA; j_call: TRBJ2-2
cdr3_nt: TGTGCCAGCAGCGCGGGACTAGCGAACACAGATACGCAGTATTTT; cdr3_aa: CASSAGLANTDTQYF; d_call: TRBD2; v_call: TRBV9; clone_size: NA; j_call: TRBJ2-3
cdr3_nt: TGTGCCAGCAGTGAAGCGCTTCTGGGACAGGCTCACACTGAAGCTTTCTTT; cdr3_aa: CASSEALLGQAHTEAFF; d_call: TRBD1; v_call: TRBV2; clone_size: many; j_call: TRBJ1-1
cdr3_nt: TGTGCCATCGGGAGCACTAACTATGGCTACACCTTC; cdr3_aa: CAIGSTNYGYTF; d_call: NA; v_call: TRBV28; clone_size: few; j_call: TRBJ1-2
cdr3_nt: TGCGCCAGCAGACCCGGGACAGGGAATGAAGAGGAAGGAGCCAAAAACATTCAGTACTTC; cdr3_aa: CASRPGTGNEEEGAKNIQYF; d_call: TRBD1; v_call: TRBV10-1; clone_size: NA; j_call: TRBJ2-4
cdr3_nt: TGTGCCAGCAGCATTAGGGGGCCTGATTCACCCCTCCACTTT; cdr3_aa: CASSIRGPDSPLHF; d_call: TRBD1; v_call: TRBV28; clone_size: many; j_call: TRBJ1-6
cdr3_nt: TGTGCCAGCAACCGCCCGGAGGGACGTCCCGGGGAGCTGTTTTTT; cdr3_aa: CASNRPEGRPGELFF; d_call: NA; v_call: TRBV7-2; clone_size: many; j_call: TRBJ2-2
cdr3_nt: TGTGCCAGCAGTTTAATGGGGGCCCAGATGATGAATTCACCCCTCCACTTT; cdr3_aa: CASSLMGAQMMNSPLHF; d_call: NA; v_call: TRBV27; clone_size: many; j_call: TRBJ1-6
cdr3_nt: TGTGCCATCCCAGCGGCTAGCGGGAAGAACACCGGGGAGCTGTTTTTT; cdr3_aa: CAIPAASGKNTGELFF; d_call: TRBD2; v_call: TRBV6-1; clone_size: many; j_call: TRBJ2-2
cdr3_nt: TGTGCCAGCAGCCAAGGCACGAATCAGCCCCAGCATTTT; cdr3_aa: CASSQGTNQPQHF; d_call: NA; v_call: TRBV4-2; clone_size: many; j_call: TRBJ1-5
cdr3_nt: TGTGCCAGCAGTTACTCCTTGGAGGGCACTGAAGCTTTCTTT; cdr3_aa: CASSYSLEGTEAFF; d_call: NA; v_call: TRBV6-6; clone_size: NA; j_call: TRBJ1-1
cdr3_nt: TGTGCCAGCAGCGTAGTCCCAGGGCAGTACACTGAAGCTTTCTTT; cdr3_aa: CASSVVPGQYTEAFF; d_call: NA; v_call: TRBV9; clone_size: NA; j_call: TRBJ1-1
cdr3_nt: TGTGCCAGCAGTGAAATCCCCCAAAGGGGCTACGAGCAGTACTTC; cdr3_aa: CASSEIPQRGYEQYF; d_call: NA; v_call: TRBV6-1; clone_size: few; j_call: TRBJ2-7
cdr3_nt: TGTGCCTGGAGGGGGGGGAGCTCCTACAATGAGCAGTTCTTC; cdr3_aa: CAWRGGSSYNEQFF; d_call: TRBD2; v_call: TRBV30; clone_size: NA; j_call: TRBJ2-1
cdr3_nt: TGTGCCAGCAGCCCTACTAGGAGCGAGCAGTACTTC; cdr3_aa: CASSPTRSEQYF; d_call: NA; v_call: TRBV12-3/TRBV12-4; clone_size: NA; j_call: TRBJ2-7
cdr3_nt: TGTGCCAGCAGTTTCGGTCAGACTAACTATGGCTACACCTTC; cdr3_aa: CASSFGQTNYGYTF; d_call: NA; v_call: TRBV11-2; clone_size: many; j_call: TRBJ1-2
cdr3_nt: TGTGCCAGCACCGCGGGTCGTCAGAGAACTTACGAGCAGTACTTC; cdr3_aa: CASTAGRQRTYEQYF; d_call: NA; v_call: TRBV6-1; clone_size: few; j_call: TRBJ2-7
cdr3_nt: TGTGCCAGCAGTCCGAGACTAGCGGGGGTCTACGAGCAGTACTTC; cdr3_aa: CASSPRLAGVYEQYF; d_call: TRBD2; v_call: TRBV27; clone_size: many; j_call: TRBJ2-7
cdr3_nt: TGTGCCAGCAGCTTAGCGAGGGACCGCGCTTACGAGCAGTACTTC; cdr3_aa: CASSLARDRAYEQYF; d_call: NA; v_call: TRBV7-6; clone_size: many; j_call: TRBJ2-7
cdr3_nt: TGTGCCAGCAGTACGATAGCGGGAATTCACGAGCAGTACTTC; cdr3_aa: CASSTIAGIHEQYF; d_call: TRBD2; v_call: TRBV7-9; clone_size: many; j_call: TRBJ2-7
cdr3_nt: TGTGCCAGCAGTTTCAGGTCAGGGGGCGCCTACAATGAGCAGTTCTTC; cdr3_aa: CASSFRSGGAYNEQFF; d_call: TRBD1; v_call: TRBV7-2; clone_size: many; j_call: TRBJ2-1